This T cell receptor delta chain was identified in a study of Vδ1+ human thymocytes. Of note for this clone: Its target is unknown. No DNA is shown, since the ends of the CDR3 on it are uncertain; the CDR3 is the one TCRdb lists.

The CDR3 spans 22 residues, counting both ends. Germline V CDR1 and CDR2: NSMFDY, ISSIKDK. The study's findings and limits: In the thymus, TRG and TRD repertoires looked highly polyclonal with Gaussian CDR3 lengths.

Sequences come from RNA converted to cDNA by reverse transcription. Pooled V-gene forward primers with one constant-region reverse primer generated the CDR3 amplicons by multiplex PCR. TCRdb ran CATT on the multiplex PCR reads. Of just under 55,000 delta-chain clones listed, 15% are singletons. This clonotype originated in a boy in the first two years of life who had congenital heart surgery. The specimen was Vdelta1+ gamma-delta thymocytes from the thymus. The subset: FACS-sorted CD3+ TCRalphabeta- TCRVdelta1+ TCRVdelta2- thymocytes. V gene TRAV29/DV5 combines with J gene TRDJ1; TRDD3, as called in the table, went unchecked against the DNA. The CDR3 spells CSVLLCSKPFPDTGDFTDKLIF.